Reported below is one T cell receptor (beta chain). The V segment lost 4 bases and the J segment 4 bases; nucleotides outside the gene matches: 3. Germline CDR1 SGDLS, CDR2 YYNGEE. This CDR3 has 14 residues. The sample comes from a study of blood T cell repertoires in COVID-19. Study details: T cells, B-cell-depleted T cells, or PBMCs supplied cDNA or gDNA.

Methods used by the authors: Amplification from reference gene primers served as the basis for estimated nucleated cell counts. Sequenced by immunoSEQ multiplex PCR; TCRdb stores in-frame clones only, minus some. V and J calls and clone size are copied from that table; D and trimming were computed from the DNA. The table lists some 270,000 clones, nearly 90% of them singletons. Seattle patient enrollment occurred during active infection, with longitudinal follow-up thereafter. The chain couples TRBV9 to TRBJ2-2; 8 nucleotides line up with TRBD1. The sequenced material came from peripheral blood. This sequence was found in a woman in her fifties or sixties with COVID-19, enrolled during active disease. The CDR3: CASSIRGPTGELFF. The CDR3 region has the DNA TGTGCCAGCAGCATCAGGGGGCCCACCGGGGAGCTGTTTTTT.